These T cell receptor beta chains were read from a single sample in a study of CD8+ T cells in alopecia areata. Some clones are missing from TCRdb's copy, which holds only in-frame ones; the method was immunoSEQ multiplex PCR. The sample lists 95,000 to 100,000 clones; just under 60% were seen once. The starting material was CD8+ T cells sorted from blood, obtained at approximately week 60, from a patient treated with tofacitinib. The receptors here all came from a human donor with alopecia areata. Both conserved end residues are part of each CDR3. D genes are given only for firm matches. Size tells how often a clone was seen (once, few, many) or the class of an expanded clone, and some rows leave it out.

NA,TRBJ2-2,many,TRBV4-1,TGCGCCAGCAGCCAAGATCGAGACGGGGAGCTGTTTTTT,CASSQDRDGELFF
NA,TRBJ2-1,NA,TRBV7-3,TGTGCCAGCAGGTCGAACTCGGGACTCCGTACTCACAGCCCGTACAATGAGCAGTTCTTC,CASRSNSGLRTHSPYNEQFF
TRBD1,TRBJ1-6,few,TRBV11-2,TGTGCCAGTAGACAGGGGATCGGGGGAAATTCACCCCTCCACTTT,CASRQGIGGNSPLHF
NA,TRBJ2-1,NA,TRBV7-9,TGTGCCAGCAGCTTAGTGCGGGGAGCTTACAATGAGCAGTTCTTC,CASSLVRGAYNEQFF
TRBD1,TRBJ1-5,NA,TRBV5-1,TGCGCCAGCAGCTCCTGGGGGACAGGGGGACATCAGCCCCAGCATTTT,CASSSWGTGGHQPQHF
NA,TRBJ1-4,few,TRBV7-9,TGTGCCAGCAGTCCCGTATGGGGCGCCAAGGAAAAACTGTTTTTT,CASSPVWGAKEKLFF
TRBD1,TRBJ1-1,NA,TRBV5-1,TGCGCCAGCAGCAATCCGGGACAGGGGCTGAACACTGAAGCTTTCTTT,CASSNPGQGLNTEAFF
NA,TRBJ1-2,many,TRBV6-5,TGTGCCAGCAGTTACTCGACCCAGGGATCAAGGGGCTACACCTTC,CASSYSTQGSRGYTF
NA,TRBJ2-7,NA,TRBV13,TGTGCCAGCAGCTTAGTATCGTCGAACGAGCAGTACTTC,CASSLVSSNEQYF
NA,TRBJ2-5,NA,TRBV6-1,TGTGCCAGCAGCGAGGGCACTTTCACATGGGAGACCCAGTACTTC,CASSEGTFTWETQYF
NA,TRBJ2-1,NA,TRBV19,TGTGCCAGTAGTATTATCCTGACATCGTACAATGAGCAGTTCTTC,CASSIILTSYNEQFF
TRBD1,TRBJ2-2,NA,TRBV5-6,TGTGCCAGCAGCTACCAGGGGGCCGGGGAGCTGTTTTTT,CASSYQGAGELFF
TRBD1,TRBJ1-4,NA,TRBV29-1,TGCTGCTGGACAGGGCCCACAACTAATGAAAAACTGTTTTTT,CCWTGPTTNEKLFF
NA,TRBJ2-4,NA,TRBV27,TGTGCCAGCAGACCTTCGGTAGGGACTCCGAAAAACATTCAGTACTTC,CASRPSVGTPKNIQYF
NA,TRBJ2-4,few,TRBV10-3,TGTGCCATCAGTGAGACCTGGGCTACTCCCAAAAACATTCAGTACTTC,CAISETWATPKNIQYF
TRBD1,TRBJ2-3,NA,TRBV4-1,TGCGCCAGCACCCTGGACAGGGATGCAGATACGCAGTATTTT,CASTLDRDADTQYF
TRBD2,TRBJ2-1,NA,TRBV29-1,TGCAGCGTGGAGGGACTAGCGGGGGGCACCCGCTCCTACAATGAGCAGTTCTTC,CSVEGLAGGTRSYNEQFF
TRBD1,TRBJ2-7,NA,TRBV2,TGTGCCACCCCAGCCTCCGGGACAGGGCCCTACGAGCAGTACTTC,CATPASGTGPYEQYF
NA,TRBJ2-3,NA,TRBV5-6,TGTGCCAGCAGCTTGGGGCCTTACACAGATACGCAGTATTTT,CASSLGPYTDTQYF
NA,TRBJ2-5,NA,TRBV6-5,TGTGCCAGCAGTTACGGGTCGGCCCCGCAAGAGACCCAGTACTTC,CASSYGSAPQETQYF
NA,TRBJ2-1,NA,TRBV19,TGTGCCAGTAGTCTAGGTTACAATGAGCAGTTCTTC,CASSLGYNEQFF
TRBD1,TRBJ2-7,once,TRBV30,TGTGCCTGGTCTGGGGGACAGGCTATCGTCTACGAGCAGTACTTC,CAWSGGQAIVYEQYF
NA,TRBJ1-5,NA,TRBV4-1,TGCGCCAGCAGCCCAAGCGGGAATCAGCCCCAGCATTTT,CASSPSGNQPQHF
NA,TRBJ1-1,NA,TRBV7-9,TGTGCCGTGGGGTTCACTGAAGCTTTCTTT,CAVGFTEAFF
TRBD1,TRBJ2-1,NA,TRBV4-1,TGCGCCAGCAGCCAAGGACAGGGGGCGAGTGAGCAGTTCTTC,CASSQGQGASEQFF
NA,TRBJ1-6,NA,TRBV10-3,TGTGCCATCAGTGAGTCGAAGACGGGACTCCCATATAATTCACCCCTCCACTTT,CAISESKTGLPYNSPLHF
TRBD1,TRBJ1-1,few,TRBV27,TGTGCCAGCAGTTTCATGACAGGGGCTGAAGCTTTCTTT,CASSFMTGAEAFF
NA,TRBJ2-3,NA,TRBV6-5,TGTGCCAGCAAGGAGGGGGCTGCAGATACGCAGTATTTT,CASKEGAADTQYF
NA,TRBJ1-1,NA,TRBV5-1,TGCGCCAGCAGCTTTACAGGGATCGGGAACACTGAAGCTTTCTTT,CASSFTGIGNTEAFF
NA,TRBJ2-4,NA,TRBV29-1,TGCAGCGTCACGGACACACGGTTAGCCAAAAACATTCAGTACTTC,CSVTDTRLAKNIQYF
NA,TRBJ1-2,NA,TRBV6-5,TGTGCCAGCAGTCTACGGACAGCCCCCTATGGCTACACCTTC,CASSLRTAPYGYTF
NA,TRBJ1-2,NA,TRBV7-8,TGTGCCAGCAGCTTAGACCCAGGGTCCACCTATGGCTACACCTTC,CASSLDPGSTYGYTF
NA,TRBJ2-4,NA,TRBV9,TGTGCCAGCAGCGCAACCGACGGGAAAAACATTCAGTACTTC,CASSATDGKNIQYF
NA,TRBJ1-4,NA,TRBV4-1,TGCGCCAGCAGCCAAGATCTCTCGAGGGGGGATGAAAAACTGTTTTTT,CASSQDLSRGDEKLFF
TRBD1,TRBJ2-3,NA,TRBV29-1,TGCAGCGTTGAAGATTTTAGGGACAGAGATACGCAGTATTTT,CSVEDFRDRDTQYF
TRBD2,TRBJ2-3,NA,TRBV13,TGTGCCACTAGCGGGGAAACAGATACGCAGTATTTT,CATSGETDTQYF
NA,TRBJ2-5,NA,TRBV7-9,TGTGCCAGCAGCTTAGCGACTCGACCCCAGCAAGAGACCCAGTACTTC,CASSLATRPQQETQYF
TRBD1,TRBJ2-7,NA,TRBV7-9,TGTGCCAGCAGCTCCCGGGACAGGGAGACCTACGAGCAGTACTTC,CASSSRDRETYEQYF
TRBD1,TRBJ2-1,NA,TRBV27,TGTGCCAGCAGTTTAAACAGGGGGCCCAATGAGCAGTTCTTC,CASSLNRGPNEQFF
NA,TRBJ2-4,few,TRBV4-1,TGCGCCAGCAGCCTTCGGAGGAGTTACATTCAGTACTTC,CASSLRRSYIQYF
NA,TRBJ2-3,NA,TRBV18,TGTGCCAGCTCACCACTCATCCCGGGGGCACTTACAGATACGCAGTATTTT,CASSPLIPGALTDTQYF
TRBD2,TRBJ2-1,few,TRBV30,TGTGCCTGGAGTGTGATCGTCCGGACAGTGGGGACTAGCGTCGGAGATGAGCAGTTCTTC,CAWSVIVRTVGTSVGDEQFF
NA,TRBJ2-7,few,TRBV10-3,TGTGCCACTACGGACAGATCCTACGAGCAGTACTTC,CATTDRSYEQYF
NA,TRBJ2-7,few,TRBV13,TGTGCCAGCAGCTTGACTTACGAGCAGTACTTC,CASSLTYEQYF
NA,TRBJ2-7,NA,TRBV6-4,TGTGCCAGCAGTGACGGCACGCGTGGGTACTTC,CASSDGTRGYF
NA,TRBJ1-2,NA,TRBV7-2,TGTGCCAGCAGCTTAGGGACAAAGGACTACACCTTC,CASSLGTKDYTF
NA,TRBJ1-4,few,TRBV9,TGTGCCAGCAGCGTAGACTGGCAGGGTAATGAAAAACTGTTTTTT,CASSVDWQGNEKLFF
NA,TRBJ2-5,few,TRBV5-1,TGCGCCAGCAGCTTGGGAGAGCTAATGTACCAAGAGACCCAGTACTTC,CASSLGELMYQETQYF
TRBD2,TRBJ2-3,NA,TRBV15,TGTGCCACCAGCAGATGGACTAGCGGGGGGGCCGAGGATACGCAGTATTTT,CATSRWTSGGAEDTQYF
NA,TRBJ2-4,few,TRBV7-8,TGTGCCAGCAGCTTACCCCGAATCCCAAACATTCAGTACTTC,CASSLPRIPNIQYF
NA,TRBJ2-5,NA,TRBV9,TGTGCCAGCAGCGTAGGGGTCGGAGACCAAGAGACCCAGTACTTC,CASSVGVGDQETQYF
NA,TRBJ2-3,few,TRBV27,TGTGCCAGCAGTTTATCTCAGAACACAGATACGCAGTATTTT,CASSLSQNTDTQYF
NA,TRBJ2-1,NA,TRBV10-3,TGTGCCATCAGTGAGTGGGATGAGCAGTTCTTC,CAISEWDEQFF
NA,TRBJ1-5,NA,TRBV2,TGTGCCAGCAGTGAGGACACCTCGGGCAATCAGCCCCAGCATTTT,CASSEDTSGNQPQHF